This T cell receptor (beta chain) comes out of a study of early T cells in non-severe SARS-CoV-2 infection (dated by TCRdb to the early 2020s). General notes on the study: Because TCR sequencing relied on bulk RNA taken from unsorted whole blood, pairing of alpha and beta chains was not possible.

The library was made by 5' RACE. The sample was run on a NextSeq 500. Unique molecular identifiers were attached to individual cDNA molecules in the TCR library protocol so that sequencing error and PCR bias could be corrected. Both TCR alpha and beta chains were sequenced, and tight co-correlation was observed between alpha and beta sequence abundances in each sample. The authors processed their data as follows. Decombinator V4 was used to perform V gene, J gene and CDR3 annotation of TCR sequences. Expanded TCRs were defined as changing significantly between any two time points under a Poisson model with p below 0.0001. TCR abundances were normalised to the total number of TCRs sequenced in each sample and reported as counts per million. TRAV1-2 paired with TRAJ12, TRAJ20 or TRAJ33 defined MAIT TCRs, while TRAV10 paired with TRAJ18 defined iNKT TCRs. VDJdb, accessed 1 November 2021, was searched for CMV, EBV and SARS-CoV-2 annotated TCRs, with TCRs annotated for multiple antigens excluded. Using fastp at Q25 and MiXCR, TCRdb reprocessed the public reads and kept productive beta chains. Rows are combined by CDR3 protein, so each entry shows the most common genes and DNA. These V and J calls derive from TCRdb rather than the authors' analysis. The table for this sample lists around 46,000 distinct CDR3 sequences; 11% of them were counted only once. 21% of the sample comes from the top ten.

From V the trimming removes 4 bases and from J it removes 5 bases, while the gene matches leave 7 bases of the junction unaccounted for. The CDR3, cysteine through phenylalanine, is 16 amino acids long. Only the CDR3 region is kept as DNA, spanning 48 bases read in frame from base 1. CDR1 and CDR2, per the germline V gene, are SGHRS and YFSETQ. The study was a case-control design nested within a healthcare worker cohort in London, UK, with weekly nasopharyngeal swab PCR tests and blood sampling. Healthcare workers were recruited between 23 and 31 March 2020, during the week of the UK lockdown, and were followed weekly for up to about 15 weeks. The paper's findings and limits, for the study overall: VDJdb matching was skewed toward anti-spike CD8 responses and likely underestimated virus-specific expansions, missing private and CD4 specificities.

This clonotype was seen many times. What this receptor recognizes is not known. No much larger clone exists at a distance of one base, and base qualities are not known. The sequence links TRBV5-1 to TRBJ2-1; TRBD2 matches 12 bases in the middle. Sample: whole blood. The clonotype originates from an adult who was a healthcare worker with PCR-confirmed SARS-CoV-2 infection or an uninfected control (not recorded which). The CDR3: CASSSQLAGGHNEQFF. The bases are TGCGCCAGCAGCAGCCAACTAGCGGGAGGACACAATGAGCAGTTCTTC.